These 27 T cell receptor beta chains originate from one sample sequenced in a study of shared T cell receptors in the human thymus (dated by TCRdb to about 2021). The library was generated by the immunoSEQ multiplex PCR assay. The clones in this table, taken by TCRdb from immuneACCESS, are in-frame only. Not every clone is retained; where verified, under half of the shortfall comes from an unresolved V gene, and the cause of the rest is unknown. Across this sample there are more than 550,000 clones, with approximately 85% seen only once. The ten largest clones take up around 0.0094% of the sample. These data are also associated with another study on human thymus T cells.

The sequenced sample consisted of thymocytes. These receptors originate from a girl under three years old with a congenital heart defect. Donor details come from another sample of the same person, matched by shared clones.

V and J are TRBV5-1 and TRBJ1-2; 8 bases are a match to TRBD1. This CDR3 comprises 19 residues. V dropped 0 bases and J dropped 4; count of bases not matched to a gene: 17. Germline assignment: CDR1 SGHRS and CDR2 YFSETQ. CDR3 protein: CASSLAPQDREKPAYGYTF. CDR3 DNA: TGCGCCAGCAGCTTGGCCCCACAGGACAGGGAAAAGCCGGCCTATGGCTACACCTTC.

This rearrangement joins TRBV7-9 to TRBJ1-2, with D possibly matching TRBD1 (5 bases). The germline CDR1 and CDR2 sequences are SEHNR and FQNEAQ (reference sequence). V dropped 5 bases and J dropped 0 bases, with 10 bases sitting between them. The CDR3 extends over 14 amino acids. The CDR3 nucleotides read TGTGCCAGCAGCCCAGGGCCAACTAACTATGGCTACACCTTC. Its translation: CASSPGPTNYGYTF.

In this sample, this clone turned up a few times. V usage is TRBV6-5 and J usage is TRBJ2-7, with TRBD1 identical over 8 bases. The CDR3 has 13 amino acids. V shed 11 bases and J 5 bases; nucleotides not matched to a gene: 11. Per germline, CDR1 MNHEY and CDR2 SVGAGI. CDR3 bases: TGTGCCTTCTTGACAGGGGTAGTCGACGAGCAGTACTTC. Its translation is CAFLTGVVDEQYF.

The chain couples TRBV27 to TRBJ1-2, with D possibly matching TRBD1 (5 bases). CDR1 MNHEY and CDR2 SMNVEV come from the germline V gene (reference sequence). V was trimmed by 8 bases and J by 8 bases, leaving 15 bases between them. The CDR3 is 12 residues long. The CDR3 is CASLGQGQGYTF. CDR3 sequence (DNA): TGTGCCAGCCTTGGGCAGGGCCAGGGCTACACCTTC.

This clone appeared once. This chain links TRBV5-4 with TRBJ2-2, with 8 bases matching TRBD2. V was clipped by 3 bases and J by 3 bases; unmatched bases: 13. Germline-derived CDR1 and CDR2 are SGHNT and YYREEE (reference sequence). CDR3 length: 18 amino acids. CDR3 sequence reads: CASSSNRAGASYTGELFF. The CDR3 DNA sequence: TGTGCCAGCAGCTCCAACCGAGCGGGGGCGTCCTACACCGGGGAGCTGTTTTTT.

The chain has TRBV27 and TRBJ1-3; 8 positions match TRBD1. Germline V CDR1 and CDR2: MNHEY, SMNVEV (reference sequence). The ends lost 5 bases at V and 0 bases at J; junction bases unmatched: 6. CDR3 size: 16 residues. This chain's CDR3 is CASSPGTGLSGNTIYF. Written as DNA, the CDR3 is TGTGCCAGCAGTCCCGGGACAGGACTCTCTGGAAACACCATATATTTT.

The gene calls are TRBV19 and TRBJ1-5; D is unresolved. The CDR3 consists of 16 residues. Per germline, CDR1 LNHDA and CDR2 SQIVND (reference sequence). Trimming pared 3 bases from V and 1 base from J, leaving 13 bases between. The CDR3 nucleotides are TGTGCCAGTAGTATTGTTACAGCCCGGAGCAATCAGCCCCAGCATTTT. Residues: CASSIVTARSNQPQHF. The full variable domain, completed using reference TRBV19 and TRBJ1-5, is DGGITQSPKYLFRKEGQNVTLSCEQNLNHDAMYWYRQDPGQGLRLIYYSQIVNDFQKGDIAEGYSVSREKKESFPLTVTSAQKNPTAFYLCASSIVTARSNQPQHFGDGTRLSIL.

The V gene is TRBV27, the J gene TRBJ2-2; 8 bases are a match to TRBD1. The germline V gene encodes CDR1 MNHEY and CDR2 SMNVEV (reference sequence). V lost 0 bases to trimming and J lost 1 base; unmatched junction nucleotides: 10. The CDR3 contains 19 residues. The CDR3, as DNA: TGTGCCAGCAGTTTATCGATAACTTCGGGACAGGAGAACACCGGGGAGCTGTTTTTT. Protein: CASSLSITSGQENTGELFF.

This sequence joins TRBV2 and TRBJ1-3; 8 nucleotides agree with TRBD1. This CDR3 spans 16 amino acids. Looked up from germline, CDR1 is SNHLY and CDR2 is FYNNEI. J was trimmed by 0 bases and V by 2 bases; bases with no gene match: 3. The CDR3 here is CASSEKGQVSGNTIYF. The CDR3, as DNA: TGTGCCAGCAGTGAAAAGGGACAGGTCTCTGGAAACACCATATATTTT.

The V call is TRBV9, the J call TRBJ2-3, with D possibly TRBD1 on 5 matching bases. CDR1 SGDLS and CDR2 YYNGEE come from the germline V gene. The CDR3 has 18 amino acids. The V end lost 4 bases, the J end lost 1 base, and 22 bases lay between the germline ends. Here the CDR3 reads CASSPSTGGVGGTDTQYF. In nucleotides, the CDR3 is TGTGCCAGCAGCCCAAGTACCGGTGGGGTAGGGGGCACAGATACGCAGTATTTT. The variable domain in full, with the rest retrieved from reference TRBV9 and TRBJ2-3, is DSGVTQTPKHLITATGQRVTLRCSPRSGDLSVYWYQQSLDQGLQFLIQYYNGEERAKGNILERFSAQQFPDLHSELNLSSLELGDSALYFCASSPSTGGVGGTDTQYFGPGTRLTVL.

This chain joins TRBV6-5 and TRBJ1-6; TRBD1 aligns across 7 bases. The CDR3 spans 15 residues. The germline V gene encodes CDR1 MNHEY and CDR2 SVGAGI. J lost 1 base, V lost 8 bases, and 5 bases had no gene match. The CDR3 loop reads CASPPDRSYNSPLHF. The CDR3 region has the DNA TGTGCCAGCCCCCCGGACAGGTCCTATAATTCACCCCTCCACTTT.

CDR3 coding DNA: TGTGCCAGCAGCCCCGGTTTGACTAGCGGAGATTACAATGAGCAGTTCTTC. Translating gives CASSPGLTSGDYNEQFF. The chain employs TRBV5-4 and TRBJ2-1; TRBD2 matches 9 bases. The germline V gene encodes CDR1 SGHNT and CDR2 YYREEE (reference sequence). The CDR3 covers 17 residues. V was clipped by 4 bases and J by 4 bases; unmatched bases: 12.

V and J are TRBV7-2 and TRBJ2-1; TRBD2 agrees at 9 bases. CDR1 and CDR2 from the germline V gene are SGHTA and FQGNSA. The CDR3 has 16 residues. Unmatched junction bases numbered 9, after V lost 5 bases and J lost 4 bases. CDR3 amino acids: CASSPLSGGPYNEQFF. Here the CDR3 DNA reads TGTGCCAGCAGCCCCCTGAGCGGGGGGCCGTACAATGAGCAGTTCTTC.

The rearrangement uses TRBV6-1 and TRBJ1-5, with D tentatively TRBD1 (6 bases). The V gene lost 3 bases and the J gene lost 2 bases, with 20 bases spanning the gap. Germline V gives CDR1 MNHNS, CDR2 SASEGT. The CDR3 has 18 amino acids. The CDR3 is CASSDQKGGRGGNQPQHF. The CDR3 DNA sequence: TGTGCCAGCAGTGACCAAAAGGGTGGCAGGGGCGGCAATCAGCCCCAGCATTTT.

The chain links TRBV7-2 to TRBJ1-6, with TRBD1 identical over 7 bases. Germline CDR1 is SGHTA and CDR2 is FQGNSA. CDR3 length: 16 amino acids. The V and J ends lost 5 bases and 9 bases, in that order; junction bases with no gene match: 13. The CDR3 spells CASSPGFGHRGSPLHF. The DNA of the CDR3 is TGTGCCAGCAGCCCCGGTTTCGGGCACAGGGGTTCACCCCTCCACTTT.

The genes are TRBV13 and TRBJ1-5; D might be TRBD1 (6 bases). This CDR3 is 18 amino acids long. The V gene's germline CDR1 is PRHDT and CDR2 FYEKMQ (reference sequence). V was pared by 4 bases and J by 0 bases, with 19 bases between. DNA of the CDR3: TGTGCCAGCAGCTCCCACAGGGATAGGTCCTATAGCAATCAGCCCCAGCATTTT. Its translation is CASSSHRDRSYSNQPQHF.

CDR3 sequence: CASTTGRTATNEKLFF. Written as DNA, the CDR3 is TGCGCCAGCACCACCGGTAGGACTGCAACTAATGAAAAACTGTTTTTT. The rearrangement joins TRBV4-3 to TRBJ1-4, with D unresolved. V gave up 7 bases and J gave up 0 bases, with 15 bases separating them. Germline CDR1 is LGHNA and CDR2 is YSLEER. This CDR3 region has 16 residues.

The chain employs TRBV6-1 and TRBJ1-1, with D tentatively TRBD1 (5 bases). The V end was cut by 4 bases, the J end by 1 base, with 10 bases between. Germline CDR1 MNHNS, CDR2 SASEGT. The CDR3 runs to 14 residues. CDR3 sequence: CASSAGVWNTEAFF. CDR3 bases: TGTGCCAGCAGTGCGGGGGTTTGGAACACTGAAGCTTTCTTT.

The chain employs TRBV4-1 and TRBJ1-1; D might be TRBD1 (5 bases). The V end lost 0 bases, the J end lost 5 bases, and 19 bases lay between the germline ends. Germline V lookup: CDR1 MGHRA, CDR2 YSYEKL. The CDR3 is 17 residues long. CDR3 protein: CASSQEAEGTAGTEAFF. The DNA for the CDR3 is TGCGCCAGCAGCCAAGAAGCGGAGGGGACTGCCGGGACTGAAGCTTTCTTT.

This chain connects TRBV4-1 to TRBJ1-2; D remains ambiguous. CDR3 size: 14 residues. V was pared by 4 bases and J by 4 bases, with 13 bases between. Per germline, CDR1 MGHRA and CDR2 YSYEKL. The CDR3 sequence is CASSLQTSGYGYTF. Written as DNA, the CDR3 is TGCGCCAGCAGCCTTCAAACGAGCGGCTATGGCTACACCTTC.

The chain carries TRBV7-8 and TRBJ1-1; D gene unclear. The CDR3 runs to 13 residues. Germline values: CDR1 SGHVS, CDR2 FQNEAQ. The V end lost 7 bases, the J end lost 6 bases, and 15 bases lay between the germline ends. Here the CDR3 reads CASTRSIGAEAFF. CDR3 nucleotides: TGTGCCAGCACCCGTTCTATCGGGGCTGAAGCTTTCTTT.

The chain couples TRBV28 to TRBJ1-1, with 8 bases that match TRBD1. J lost 1 base, V lost 10 bases, and 11 bases had no gene match. The CDR3 covers 15 residues. Germline CDR1 and CDR2: MDHEN and SYDVKM. The CDR3 loop reads CATSGGLGRNTEAFF. Here the CDR3 DNA reads TGTGCCACATCAGGGGGCCTTGGCCGGAACACTGAAGCTTTCTTT.

The chain joins TRBV11-3 to TRBJ2-3; TRBD1 is a possible D gene (6 bases). Trimming left V 5 bases short and J 4 bases short, with 13 bases between. There are 14 residues in the CDR3. Germline CDR1 SGHNT, CDR2 YENEEA. The CDR3 nucleotides read TGTGCCAGCAGCCACAGGACAGCCCCAGATACGCAGTATTTT. It specifies CASSHRTAPDTQYF.

The chain joins TRBV10-3 to TRBJ1-2; a weak D match, TRBD1 (5 bases). The CDR3 sequence is 17 residues long. V gave up 0 bases and J gave up 3 bases, with 17 bases separating them. Germline V lookup: CDR1 ENHRY, CDR2 SYGVKD. The CDR3: CAISESGEGQGDYGYTF. CDR3 in DNA: TGTGCCATCAGTGAGTCCGGGGAGGGGCAAGGGGACTATGGCTACACCTTC.

This clone was seen once. The CDR3 DNA follows: TGTGCCATCAGTGAACGACGGGACAGGGATAATTCACCCCTCCACTTT. Encoded protein: CAISERRDRDNSPLHF. J is TRBJ1-6 and V is TRBV10-3, with 9 bases lining up with TRBD1. Germline CDR1 ENHRY, CDR2 SYGVKD. The CDR3 is 16 amino acids. The ends lost 3 bases at V and 5 bases at J; junction bases unmatched: 5.

The chain uses TRBV7-2 and TRBJ2-1, with 8 positions matching TRBD2. This CDR3 has 16 residues. Germline V lookup: CDR1 SGHTA, CDR2 FQGNSA. V lost 3 bases and J lost 7; bases outside the gene matches: 11. Here the CDR3 reads CASSFLDVGGANEQFF. The DNA for the CDR3 is TGTGCCAGCAGCTTTCTTGATGTCGGGGGGGCAAATGAGCAGTTCTTC.

This clone was counted only a few times. This CDR3 is CASSGRGPHQPQHF. CDR3 nucleotide sequence: TGTGCCAGCAGCGGAAGGGGTCCCCATCAGCCCCAGCATTTT. The chain employs TRBV5-5 and TRBJ1-5; D is perhaps TRBD1 (5 bases). V was cut by 4 bases and J by 5 bases, with 13 bases left in between. Germline V gene lookup returns CDR1 SGHKS and CDR2 YYEKEE (reference sequence). CDR3 length equals 14 residues.